This T cell receptor (beta chain) was retrieved from a study of beta chain features in type 1 diabetes. Study context: Age, gender, cell numbers and subset yield matched between patients and controls.

Trimming removed 2 bases at V and 5 bases at J, with 9 bases between. The CDR3 is 13 residues long. Germline V gene lookup returns CDR1 MGHDK and CDR2 SYGVNS. Per donor, one heparinised blood draw averaged about 116 mL. The study's findings and limits: Sampled from patients, naive, central memory and Treg TCRB repertoires appeared more similar than those sampled from healthy donors.

TCRB transcripts that were expressed got sequenced, as all of the isolated RNA had been reverse transcribed. Data came from immunoSEQ multiplex PCR; TCRdb stores just in-frame clones and leaves some out. The repertoire has some 500,000 clones, around 10% of them found once; the top ten carry about 0.045%. Only a few counts were recorded for this clone. Its antigen is unknown. The sequence was collected from a woman aged 18-29 years in good health. Sequenced sample: naive CD4+ T cells from blood. This chain connects TRBV25-1 to TRBJ2-5; D is possibly TRBD1 (5 bases). CDR3 in DNA: TGTGCCAGCAGTGAACCAGGGTTCGAGACCCAGTACTTC. Its translation is CASSEPGFETQYF. Combining the CDR3 with reference TRBV25-1 and TRBJ2-5 gives the whole variable domain EADIYQTPRYLVIGTGKKITLECSQTMGHDKMYWYQQDPGMELHLIHYSYGVNSTEKGDLSSESTVSRIRTEHFPLTLESARPSHTSQYLCASSEPGFETQYFGPGTRLLVL.